These 20 T cell receptor beta chains were sequenced from one sample in a study of blood T cells in healthy people across ages. Alongside a J-beta primer mix, a sample-barcoded 5' primer served in a second PCR lasting roughly 6 to 12 cycles. One entry per CDR3 protein results from TCRdb running MiXCR on the 5' RACE reads. Here the sample spans 1.5 million or so distinct CDR3 sequences, about 45% being singletons. Sequenced sample: blood. The source of these receptors is a woman younger than 35 in good health.

There are a few counts of this clonotype. The chain carries TRBV28 and TRBJ2-1; a weak D match, TRBD1 (5 bases). The CDR3 spans 17 residues. V shed 6 bases and J shed 0 bases, with 18 bases lying between them. The germline CDR1 and CDR2 sequences are MDHEN and SYDVKM. The CDR3 sequence: CASSSSMDIRSYNEQFF. The CDR3 DNA reads as TGTGCCAGCAGCTCCAGCATGGACATCCGCTCCTACAATGAGCAGTTCTTC.

The chain carries TRBV5-6 and TRBJ1-1, with D perhaps TRBD1 (5 bases). V lost 2 bases to trimming and J lost 7 bases, with 12 bases between them. The CDR3 is made up of 13 amino acids. Per germline, CDR1 SGHDT and CDR2 YYEEEE. CDR3: CASSFAEGREAFF. DNA for the CDR3: TGTGCCAGCAGCTTCGCAGAGGGACGTGAAGCTTTCTTT.

This clonotype was seen more than once but under ten times. DNA of the CDR3: TGTGCCAGCAGTTTAACACGATCTCTACAGGGGATTCGGAATGGCTACACCTTC. Encoded protein: CASSLTRSLQGIRNGYTF. The chain combines TRBV12-3 or TRBV12-4 with TRBJ1-2; 7 positions match TRBD1. The CDR3 contains 18 residues. Trimming took 2 bases from V and 6 from J; bases not matched to a gene: 18.

This clonotype appeared a few times. This chain connects TRBV30 to TRBJ2-3; TRBD1 agrees at 9 bases. Trimming cost V 4 bases and J 3 bases; bases outside gene matches: 2. CDR1 and CDR2 (germline): GTSNPN, SVGIG (reference sequence). CDR3 length equals 13 residues. CDR3 bases: TGTGCCTGGAACAGGGGGCTAACAGATACGCAGTATTTT. This gives the protein CAWNRGLTDTQYF.

J is TRBJ2-7 and V is TRBV12-3 or TRBV12-4, with 7 bases lining up with TRBD1. Germline trimming cut 3 bases from V and 6 bases from J; bases unmatched to any gene: 8. CDR3 length: 14 residues. CDR3 nucleotides: TGTGCCAGCAGTTTCCCCGACAGGGACGGCGAGCAGTACTTC. This encodes CASSFPDRDGEQYF.

This clonotype was seen a few times. The chain is built from TRBV10-3 and TRBJ1-6, with unresolved D. V was shortened by 3 bases and J by 9 bases, with 12 bases between the two germline ends. The CDR3 extends over 14 amino acids. Germline V gives CDR1 ENHRY, CDR2 SYGVKD. The CDR3, as DNA: TGTGCCATCAGTGATATTACTTCCCTTTCACCCCTCCACTTT. Its protein product is CAISDITSLSPLHF.

This CDR3 is CSARPQGTASHYGYTF. The CDR3 region has the DNA TGCAGTGCTAGACCTCAAGGAACAGCCTCTCACTATGGCTACACCTTC. This chain uses TRBV20-1 with TRBJ1-2; no firm D call. CDR1 is DFQATT, CDR2 SNEGSKA, per germline (reference sequence). The CDR3 is 16 amino acids. The ends were cut back, 2 bases at V and 3 bases at J, with 19 bases in the middle.

The chain employs TRBV13 and TRBJ2-3; possible D gene TRBD2, 6 bases. With 5 bases removed from V and 2 bases from J, the gap between germline ends came to 17 bases. This CDR3 is built from 16 residues. Germline V CDR1 and CDR2: PRHDT, FYEKMQ (reference sequence). The CDR3 loop is CASSIGTPFTTDTQYF. The CDR3 bases are TGTGCCAGCAGCATCGGGACTCCCTTTACCACAGATACGCAGTATTTT.

The gene calls are TRBV6-6 and TRBJ1-2; D not certain. Germline assignment: CDR1 MNHNY and CDR2 SVGAGI (reference sequence). Between the trimmed V and J ends, which lost 5 bases and 4 bases, there was a span of 14 bases. This CDR3 region has 14 residues. In nucleotides, the CDR3 is TGTGCCAGCAGTACGCCTTCTGCTCTCTATGGCTACACCTTC. Its protein is CASSTPSALYGYTF.

The rearrangement links TRBV29-1 to TRBJ2-3; D gene uncertain. The CDR3 runs 15 residues. Deletions cut 0 bases from V and 0 bases from J, with 10 bases between. Germline CDR1 reads SQVTM; CDR2 reads ANQGSEA. Written as DNA, the CDR3 is TGCAGCGTTGAAGAGTCCCCGGGCAGCACAGATACGCAGTATTTT. As protein: CSVEESPGSTDTQYF.

V is TRBV14 and J is TRBJ1-2, with D possibly TRBD1 on 6 matching bases. Trimming took 4 bases from V and 3 from J, leaving 12 bases between them. CDR1 SGHDN and CDR2 FVKESK come from the germline V gene. The CDR3 consists of 14 residues. CDR3 bases: TGTGCCAGCAGCCCCTCAGGGGATTACTATGGCTACACCTTC. It is translated as CASSPSGDYYGYTF.

This clonotype was detected a few times. The gene calls are TRBV3-1 and TRBJ2-7; TRBD1 might be the D (6 bases). The CDR3 runs to 13 residues. CDR1 is LGHDT, CDR2 YNNKEL, per germline (reference sequence). V gave up 7 bases and J gave up 1 base, with 11 bases separating them. The CDR3 region has the DNA TGTGCCAGCATCTCAGGGGAATCCTACGAGCAGTACTTC. This codes for CASISGESYEQYF.

The gene calls are TRBV5-1 and TRBJ1-2; D gene ambiguous. This CDR3 contains 14 residues. Germline V lookup: CDR1 SGHRS, CDR2 YFSETQ. V dropped 5 bases and J dropped 8 bases, with 19 bases sitting between them. DNA for the CDR3: TGCGCCAGCAGTTGGGGAGAGGGCTTGGACGGCTACACCTTC. Translating gives CASSWGEGLDGYTF.

A single count supports this clonotype. This chain uses TRBV29-1 with TRBJ2-1; no definite D call. CDR3 size: 14 residues. V was trimmed by 6 bases and J by 10 bases, leaving 22 bases between them. CDR1 and CDR2 from the germline V gene are SQVTM and ANQGSEA. CDR3 coding DNA: TGCAGCGTCGGTAGCCGGACCGCTTCTGACGAGCAGTTCTTC. As protein: CSVGSRTASDEQFF.

J is TRBJ2-3 and V is TRBV9; D not resolved. V lost 4 bases and J lost 7, with 10 bases in between. The CDR3 length is 12 residues. Germline CDR1 reads SGDLS; CDR2 reads YYNGEE. CDR3 DNA sequence: TGTGCCAGCAGCACAGACTCGAATACGCAGTATTTT. It is translated as CASSTDSNTQYF.

The rearrangement joins TRBV9 to TRBJ2-1; D is possibly TRBD1 or TRBD2 (5 bases each). The CDR3 covers 15 residues. In germline, CDR1 is SGDLS, CDR2 YYNGEE. V was clipped by 4 bases and J by 10 bases, with 21 bases between them. CDR3 in DNA: TGTGCCAGCAGCAAGCCCGGGGCTTCCCCTGGGGAGCAGTTCTTC. The encoded protein is CASSKPGASPGEQFF. The variable domain in full, completed from reference TRBV9 and TRBJ2-1, reads DSGVTQTPKHLITATGQRVTLRCSPRSGDLSVYWYQQSLDQGLQFLIQYYNGEERAKGNILERFSAQQFPDLHSELNLSSLELGDSALYFCASSKPGASPGEQFFGPGTRLTVL.

This chain connects TRBV4-1 to TRBJ1-5, with D possibly being TRBD1 (5 bases). Looked up from germline, CDR1 is MGHRA and CDR2 is YSYEKL. This CDR3 is 17 amino acids long. Trimming took off 3 bases at V and 4 bases at J, with 19 bases between the two ends. CDR3 loop: CASSQAPGQGGNQPQHF. The CDR3 DNA reads as TGCGCCAGCAGCCAGGCACCGGGCCAGGGTGGGAATCAGCCCCAGCATTTT.

This clonotype appeared many times. The V and J genes are TRBV4-3 and TRBJ2-7, with 12 positions matching TRBD2. J gave up 3 bases and V 3 bases, and 3 bases lay outside the gene matches. The V gene's germline CDR1 is LGHNA and CDR2 YSLEER. The CDR3 is 15 residues long. CDR3 protein: CASSHILAGGYEQYF. The CDR3 bases are TGCGCCAGCAGCCACATACTAGCGGGAGGCTACGAGCAGTACTTC.

The V gene is TRBV29-1, the J gene TRBJ1-5; perhaps TRBD1 as D (5 bases). CDR1 SQVTM and CDR2 ANQGSEA come from the germline V gene. This CDR3 has 13 residues. V dropped 4 bases and J dropped 2 bases, with 9 bases sitting between them. In DNA, the CDR3 is TGCAGCGTTGTTTCGGGGGGCAATCAGCCCCAGCATTTT. Translated: CSVVSGGNQPQHF.

Comment on this clonotype: Possible read error: a much larger clone is one base away. The V gene is TRBV11-2, the J gene TRBJ2-7, with D possibly TRBD1 on 5 matching bases. The DNA end lines up better with TRBJ2-5; the J call may be wrong. Germline values: CDR1 SGHAT, CDR2 FQNNGV. The CDR3 spans 14 residues. The CDR3 coding sequence is TGTGCCAGCAGCGTAGACGACAGCCAAGAGACCCAGTACTTC. Protein: CASSVDDSQETQYF.